The 28 T cell receptor beta chains reported below all come from one sample, sequenced in a study of T-cell reconstitution after alpha-beta-depleted transplantation in children. TCRbeta library construction was performed incorporating unique molecular identifiers. TCRdb fed the PCR reads into MiXCR, producing one record per CDR3 protein. Of some 450,000 distinct CDR3 sequences in the sample, 43% were seen once. Sequences were derived from PBMCs, sampled before TCRalphabeta/CD19-depleted stem cell transplant. Receptors originate from a girl aged 2 to 9 with aplastic anemia, due to receive a stem cell transplant.

This clonotype appeared many times. This sequence joins TRBV7-6 and TRBJ1-3; weak D call: TRBD1 (5 bases). CDR1 is SGHVS and CDR2 is FNYEAQ in the germline V gene. This CDR3 comprises 16 residues. Trimming left V 5 bases short and J 0 bases short, with 14 bases between. CDR3 sequence reads: CASSGGTPDSGNTIYF. CDR3 in DNA: TGTGCCAGCAGCGGGGGGACGCCAGACTCTGGAAACACCATATATTTT.

This clonotype was recorded many times. The chain links TRBV4-1 to TRBJ2-7, with 10 bases identical to TRBD2. This CDR3 has 16 amino acids. Germline V CDR1 and CDR2: MGHRA, YSYEKL. J was trimmed by 3 bases and V by 4 bases; bases with no gene match: 9. The CDR3 region is CASSRDASGSFYEQYF. The CDR3 DNA reads TGCGCCAGCAGCCGGGATGCTAGCGGGAGTTTCTACGAGCAGTACTTC.

This clonotype was counted many times. V is TRBV12-3 or TRBV12-4 and J is TRBJ2-7; D may be TRBD2 (5 bases). V was pared by 3 bases and J by 1 base, with 19 bases between. The CDR3 spans 17 residues. The CDR3 spells CASSLSFRGSKSYEQYF. CDR3 in DNA: TGTGCCAGCAGTTTGTCTTTTAGAGGGAGTAAGTCCTACGAGCAGTACTTC.

This rearrangement joins TRBV12-3 or TRBV12-4 to TRBJ1-5; D unclear. Trimming cost V 4 bases and J 7 bases, with 8 bases left between them. The CDR3 has 12 amino acids. Written as DNA, the CDR3 is TGTGCCAGCAGTTCGCGGTGGCAGCCCCAGCATTTT. Its protein is CASSSRWQPQHF.

The chain uses TRBV12-3 or TRBV12-4 and TRBJ1-2; D is perhaps TRBD1 (6 bases). The CDR3 contains 11 residues. Trimming pared 11 bases from V and 4 bases from J, leaving 11 bases between. The CDR3 here is CASGALYGYTF. The CDR3 DNA sequence: TGTGCCTCGGGGGCCCTCTATGGCTACACCTTC.

V is TRBV5-1 and J is TRBJ2-7; D possibly matches TRBD1 or TRBD2 (6 bases each). This CDR3 contains 15 residues. Germline CDR1 SGHRS, CDR2 YFSETQ. The ends were cut back, 6 bases at V and 4 bases at J, with 20 bases in the middle. Written as DNA, the CDR3 is TGCGCCAGCACACAGGGACTCACGGGAGAATACGAGCAGTACTTC. This translates into CASTQGLTGEYEQYF.

This clonotype occurred many times. V and J are TRBV7-6 and TRBJ2-7; TRBD1 is a possible D gene (7 bases). The CDR3 contains 15 residues. V was pared by 8 bases and J by 1 base, with 18 bases between. Germline assignment: CDR1 SGHVS and CDR2 FNYEAQ. The CDR3 DNA reads as TGTGCCAGCTCTAGTTCGACAGGGAGGTCCTACGAGCAGTACTTC. Protein product: CASSSSTGRSYEQYF. Supplemented by reference TRBV7-6 and TRBJ2-7, the full variable domain reads GAGVSQSPRYKVTKRGQDVALRCDPISGHVSLYWYRQALGQGPEFLTYFNYEAQQDKSGLPNDRFSAERPEGSISTLTIQRTEQRDSAMYRCASSSSTGRSYEQYFGPGTRLTVT.

The table lists this clonotype with many counts. The chain recombines TRBV7-2 with TRBJ2-5; D might be TRBD2 (6 bases). This CDR3 is built from 15 residues. Trimming pared 2 bases from V and 1 base from J, leaving 11 bases between. Germline lookup yields CDR1 SGHTA and CDR2 FQGNSA. The CDR3 DNA reads as TGTGCCAGCAGCTTAATGCGGGGCGGCCAAGAGACCCAGTACTTC. It yields the protein CASSLMRGGQETQYF.

The chain couples TRBV7-9 to TRBJ2-1, with TRBD2 matching 12 bases. J gave up 8 bases and V 5 bases, and 10 bases lay outside the gene matches. This CDR3 has 16 amino acids. CDR1 and CDR2 from the germline V gene are SEHNR and FQNEAQ (reference sequence). The CDR3 DNA reads TGTGCCAGCAGCGCCGGACTAGCGGGAAAGTTGGATGAGCAGTTCTTC. This sequence encodes CASSAGLAGKLDEQFF.

This clonotype was recorded at least ten times. The rearrangement links TRBV29-1 to TRBJ2-7, with D unclear. The germline V gene has CDR1 SQVTM and CDR2 ANQGSEA. V was trimmed by 4 bases and J by 0 bases, leaving 10 bases between them. The CDR3 length is 13 residues. CDR3 sequence (DNA): TGCAGCGTTGCACTCGCCGGCTCCTACGAGCAGTACTTC. Protein product: CSVALAGSYEQYF.

In this sample, this clonotype turned up many times. V is TRBV6-1 and J is TRBJ2-7, with 7 bases lining up with TRBD1. CDR3 length equals 13 residues. Trimming cost V 10 bases and J 3 bases; bases outside gene matches: 9. Per the germline V gene, CDR1 is MNHNS and CDR2 is SASEGT. Here the CDR3 DNA reads TGTGCCATCCGACAGGGAGCTCGCTACGAGCAGTACTTC. This codes for CAIRQGARYEQYF.

The chain employs TRBV20-1 and TRBJ2-1; tentatively, D is TRBD1 (7 bases). The CDR3 loop spans 14 amino acids. Trimming cost V 3 bases and J 6 bases, with 15 bases left between them. Germline lookup yields CDR1 DFQATT and CDR2 SNEGSKA (reference sequence). DNA for the CDR3: TGCAGTGCTAGGACTGCCCAGGGGGGCAATGAGCAGTTCTTC. Protein sequence: CSARTAQGGNEQFF.

The CDR3 reads CATSYEERQETQYF. Here the CDR3 DNA reads TGTGCCACCAGCTACGAGGAACGGCAAGAGACCCAGTACTTC. The chain joins TRBV15 to TRBJ2-5; D gene unclear. The CDR3 consists of 14 residues. The V end was cut by 5 bases, the J end by 2 bases, with 12 bases between. Looked up from germline, CDR1 is LNHNV and CDR2 is YYDKDF (reference sequence). Drawing the rest from reference TRBV15 and TRBJ2-5, the complete variable domain is DAMVIQNPRYQVTQFGKPVTLSCSQTLNHNVMYWYQQKSSQAPKLLFHYYDKDFNNEADTPDNFQSRRPNTSFCFLDIRSPGLGDTAMYLCATSYEERQETQYFGPGTRLLVL.

In its sample, this clonotype was seen many times. The rearrangement uses TRBV28 and TRBJ2-3; D possibly corresponds to TRBD1 (6 bases). This CDR3 has 17 amino acids. Looked up from germline, CDR1 is MDHEN and CDR2 is SYDVKM. V dropped 5 bases and J dropped 6 bases, with 24 bases sitting between them. CDR3 sequence (DNA): TGTGCCAGCAGTGCCGGTAGGGGGACGGTGCTGAGGGATACGCAGTATTTT. Amino acid sequence: CASSAGRGTVLRDTQYF. The full variable domain, in which reference TRBV28 and TRBJ2-3 provide the parts outside the CDR3, is DVKVTQSSRYLVKRTGEKVFLECVQDMDHENMFWYRQDPGLGLRLIYFSYDVKMKEKGDIPEGYSVSREKKERFSLILESASTNQTSMYLCASSAGRGTVLRDTQYFGPGTRLTVL.

The chain links TRBV29-1 to TRBJ1-1; no clear D. In germline, CDR1 is SQVTM, CDR2 ANQGSEA. V shed 7 bases and J shed 2 bases, with 11 bases lying between them. CDR3 length: 12 amino acids. The CDR3 DNA follows: TGCAGCGGCGACGTATCAAACACTGAAGCTTTCTTT. Its protein product is CSGDVSNTEAFF.

This sequence joins TRBV5-5 and TRBJ2-7; the D is unclear. Trimming took off 3 bases at V and 2 bases at J, with 9 bases between the two ends. The CDR3 consists of 13 residues. From germline, CDR1 is SGHKS and CDR2 YYEKEE (reference sequence). CDR3 sequence: CASSSSGPYEQYF. In nucleotides, the CDR3 is TGTGCCAGCAGCTCGTCCGGCCCCTACGAGCAGTACTTC.

The rearrangement joins TRBV15 to TRBJ2-7; no reliable D call. V lost 0 bases, J lost 4 bases, and 16 bases lay in between. The length of the CDR3 is 16 residues. Germline V gene sequence: CDR1 LNHNV, CDR2 YYDKDF (reference sequence). The CDR3 is CATSRDRYSRPYEQYF. The CDR3, as DNA: TGTGCCACCAGCAGAGATCGTTACAGCAGACCTTACGAGCAGTACTTC.

This clonotype was found a few times. The rearrangement joins TRBV29-1 to TRBJ1-2; perhaps TRBD1 as D (6 bases). Germline CDR1 SQVTM, CDR2 ANQGSEA. The CDR3 has 12 residues. Trimming removed 7 bases at V and 3 bases at J, with 12 bases between. The CDR3 loop reads CSGRRGDYGYTF. CDR3 sequence (DNA): TGCAGCGGACGCAGGGGTGACTATGGCTACACCTTC.

This clonotype showed up many times. This chain joins TRBV29-1 and TRBJ2-5; D gene ambiguous. From germline, CDR1 is SQVTM and CDR2 ANQGSEA. The V and J ends lost 4 bases and 5 bases respectively, with 14 bases between them. The CDR3 has 13 amino acids. The CDR3 region has the DNA TGCAGCGTTGTGTTGGGTTTAGTGGAGACCCAGTACTTC. Protein sequence: CSVVLGLVETQYF.

CDR3 sequence reads: CASSHARDRVVYEQYF. In DNA, the CDR3 is TGTGCCAGCAGCCACGCCCGGGACAGGGTCGTCTACGAGCAGTACTTC. The gene calls are TRBV4-2 and TRBJ2-7; TRBD1 matches 9 bases. From germline, CDR1 is LGHNA and CDR2 YNFKEQ. The CDR3 has 16 residues. Trimming removed 3 bases from V and 3 bases from J; junction bases left unmatched: 9.

The V and J genes are TRBV20-1 and TRBJ2-5; 7 nucleotides match TRBD1. Trimming removed 6 bases from V and 1 base from J; junction bases left unmatched: 8. The length of the CDR3 is 14 residues. The V gene's germline CDR1 is DFQATT and CDR2 SNEGSKA (reference sequence). The CDR3 sequence is CSAIKGQSQETQYF. CDR3 nucleotides: TGCAGTGCCATAAAGGGACAGAGCCAAGAGACCCAGTACTTC.

This clonotype was detected only once. This chain connects TRBV28 to TRBJ2-1; 7 nucleotides line up with TRBD2. Losses at the gene ends were 1 base for V and 9 bases for J; bases not matched to a gene: 12. The CDR3 length is 16 residues. Looked up from germline, CDR1 is MDHEN and CDR2 is SYDVKM. The CDR3 region has the DNA TGTGCCAGCAGTTTATTATTCCGGGAGCGGGGCGCTGAGCAGTTCTTC. It is translated as CASSLLFRERGAEQFF.

J is TRBJ1-5 and V is TRBV30, with 8 bases aligning to TRBD1. The trim removed 1 base at V and 4 bases at J, leaving 0 bases unmatched. CDR3 size: 13 residues. Germline V gene data show CDR1 as GTSNPN and CDR2 as SVGIG (reference sequence). This chain's CDR3 is CAWSGQGNQPQHF. CDR3 DNA: TGTGCCTGGAGTGGACAGGGGAATCAGCCCCAGCATTTT.

The gene calls are TRBV15 and TRBJ2-3; 7 bases are a match to TRBD2. In germline, CDR1 is LNHNV, CDR2 YYDKDF (reference sequence). This CDR3 region has 14 residues. V lost 5 bases and J lost 2; bases outside the gene matches: 4. In DNA, the CDR3 is TGTGCCACCAGCGTCCGGGACTACACAGATACGCAGTATTTT. This encodes CATSVRDYTDTQYF. Full variable domain (outside the CDR3, taken from reference TRBV15 and TRBJ2-3): DAMVIQNPRYQVTQFGKPVTLSCSQTLNHNVMYWYQQKSSQAPKLLFHYYDKDFNNEADTPDNFQSRRPNTSFCFLDIRSPGLGDTAMYLCATSVRDYTDTQYFGPGTRLTVL.

This clonotype was recorded a few times. The chain is built from TRBV7-2 and TRBJ1-2; 10 bases agree with TRBD1. V was pared by 5 bases and J by 3 bases, with 3 bases of the junction left unmatched. The germline CDR1 and CDR2 sequences are SGHTA and FQGNSA. This CDR3 has 14 amino acids. In nucleotides, the CDR3 is TGTGCCAGCAGCGCGGGGACAGGGGACTATGGCTACACCTTC. Translating it yields CASSAGTGDYGYTF.

Many counts were recorded for this clonotype. The V gene is TRBV2, the J gene TRBJ2-2; 10 bases map to TRBD1. The CDR3 is made up of 13 amino acids. CDR1 and CDR2 (germline): SNHLY, FYNNEI. The V and J ends lost 10 bases and 9 bases, in that order; junction bases with no gene match: 8. The CDR3 here is CAIRTGGIRELFF. The CDR3 DNA follows: TGTGCCATCCGGACAGGGGGAATCAGGGAGCTGTTTTTT.

This clonotype was recorded a few times. The chain uses TRBV20-1 and TRBJ1-2; D may be TRBD1 (5 bases). V lost 0 bases, J lost 4 bases, and 18 bases lay in between. Germline lookup yields CDR1 DFQATT and CDR2 SNEGSKA (reference sequence). The CDR3 covers 16 residues. The CDR3 nucleotides read TGCAGTGCTAGAGATAAGAGGGGAAGGGTATCCTATGGCTACACCTTC. Protein product: CSARDKRGRVSYGYTF.

The rearrangement links TRBV5-1 to TRBJ2-3, with 8 bases lining up with TRBD2. The germline CDR1 and CDR2 sequences are SGHRS and YFSETQ. This CDR3 spans 15 amino acids. The V and J ends lost 1 base and 4 bases, in that order; junction bases with no gene match: 5. This chain's CDR3 is CASSLLSGSSDTQYF. CDR3 sequence (DNA): TGCGCCAGCAGCTTGTTAAGCGGGAGTTCAGATACGCAGTATTTT.